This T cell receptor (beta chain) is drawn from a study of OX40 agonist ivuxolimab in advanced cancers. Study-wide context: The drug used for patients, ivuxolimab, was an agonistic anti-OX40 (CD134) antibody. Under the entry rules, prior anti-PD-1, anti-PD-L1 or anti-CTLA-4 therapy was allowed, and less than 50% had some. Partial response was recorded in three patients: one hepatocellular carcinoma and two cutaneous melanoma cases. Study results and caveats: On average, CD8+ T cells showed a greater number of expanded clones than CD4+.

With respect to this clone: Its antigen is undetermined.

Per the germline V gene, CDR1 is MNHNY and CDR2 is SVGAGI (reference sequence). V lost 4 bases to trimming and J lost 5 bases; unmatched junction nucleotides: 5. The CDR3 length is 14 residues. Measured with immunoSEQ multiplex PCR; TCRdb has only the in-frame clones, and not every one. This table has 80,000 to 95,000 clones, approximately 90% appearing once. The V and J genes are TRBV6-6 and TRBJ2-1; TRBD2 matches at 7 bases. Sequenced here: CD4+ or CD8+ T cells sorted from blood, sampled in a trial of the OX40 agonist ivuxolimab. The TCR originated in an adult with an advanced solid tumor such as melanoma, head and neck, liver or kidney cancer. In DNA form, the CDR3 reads TGTGCCAGCAGTTCCAGCGGGGTTGACAATGAGCAGTTCTTC. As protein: CASSSSGVDNEQFF.